The source of this T cell receptor (beta chain) is a study of T-cell reconstitution after alpha-beta-depleted transplantation in children. Only a few counts were recorded for this clonotype. The antigen is not known. Unique molecular identifiers featured in how the TCRbeta library was prepared. TCRdb recomputed calls from the PCR reads with MiXCR, one row per CDR3 protein. The table shows more than 200,000 distinct CDR3 sequences, with approximately 19% occurring only once. Germline-derived CDR1 and CDR2 are LGHNA and YNFKEQ. V lost 1 base, J lost 2 bases, and 13 bases lay in between. The CDR3 loop spans 16 amino acids. Overall study results and limits: Among T cells one year after transplant, newly produced cells accounted for most counts and diversity. From surviving recipient T cells and thymic progenitors came the high day-60 TCRbeta diversity observed in some patients. About two months after transplant, alpha-beta T cells reportedly came from several hundred expanded graft clones.

The sequenced sample was PBMCs, mostly from graft donor cells, obtained 360 days after TCRalphabeta/CD19-depleted stem cell transplant. V and J are TRBV4-2 and TRBJ2-3; tentatively, D is TRBD2 (5 bases). The receptor was isolated from a male patient between 2 and 15 years old who had a stem cell transplant for acute lymphoblastic leukemia, so the T cells may come from the graft donor. CDR3 coding DNA: TGTGCCAGCAGCCAAGGGAGGACGGACTTCACAGATACGCAGTATTTT. It yields the protein CASSQGRTDFTDTQYF.